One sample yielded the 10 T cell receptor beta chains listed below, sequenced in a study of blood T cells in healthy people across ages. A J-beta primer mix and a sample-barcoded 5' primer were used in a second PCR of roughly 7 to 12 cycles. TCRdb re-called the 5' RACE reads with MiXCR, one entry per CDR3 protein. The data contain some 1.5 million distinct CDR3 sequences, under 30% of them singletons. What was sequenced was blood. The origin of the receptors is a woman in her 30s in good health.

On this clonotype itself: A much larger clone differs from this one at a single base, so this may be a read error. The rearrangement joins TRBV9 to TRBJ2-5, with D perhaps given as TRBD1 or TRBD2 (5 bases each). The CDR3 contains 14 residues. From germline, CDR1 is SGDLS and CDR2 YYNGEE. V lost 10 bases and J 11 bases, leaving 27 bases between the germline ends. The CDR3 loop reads CAASEGPDYGEQYF. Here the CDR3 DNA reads TGTGCCGCCTCTGAGGGGCCCGACTATGGTGAGCAGTACTTC.

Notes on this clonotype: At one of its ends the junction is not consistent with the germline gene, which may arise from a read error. CDR3 amino acids: CACSLGTGGNEQFF. The CDR3 DNA follows: TGTGCCTGCAGTTTGGGGACAGGGGGCAATGAGCAGTTCTTC. The rearrangement uses TRBV12-3 or TRBV12-4 and TRBJ2-1; TRBD1 aligns across 11 bases. The length of the CDR3 is 14 residues.

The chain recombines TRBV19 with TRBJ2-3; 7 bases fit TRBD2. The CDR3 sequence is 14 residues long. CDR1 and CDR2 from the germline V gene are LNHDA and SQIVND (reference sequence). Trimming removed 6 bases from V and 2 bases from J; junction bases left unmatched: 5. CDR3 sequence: CASRGEGPTDTQYF. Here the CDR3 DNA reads TGTGCCAGTAGAGGGGAGGGCCCCACAGATACGCAGTATTTT.

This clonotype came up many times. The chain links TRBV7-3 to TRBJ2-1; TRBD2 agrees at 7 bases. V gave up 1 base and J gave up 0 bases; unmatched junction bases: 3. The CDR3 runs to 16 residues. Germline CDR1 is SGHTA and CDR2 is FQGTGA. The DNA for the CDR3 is TGTGCCAGCAGCTTAAATGCGGGGGACTCCTACAATGAGCAGTTCTTC. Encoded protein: CASSLNAGDSYNEQFF.

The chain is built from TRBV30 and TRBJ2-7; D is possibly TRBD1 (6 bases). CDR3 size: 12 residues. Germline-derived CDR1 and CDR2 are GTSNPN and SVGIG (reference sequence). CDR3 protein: CVVAGDKHEQYF. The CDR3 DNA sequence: TGTGTCGTGGCAGGGGATAAGCACGAGCAGTACTTC.

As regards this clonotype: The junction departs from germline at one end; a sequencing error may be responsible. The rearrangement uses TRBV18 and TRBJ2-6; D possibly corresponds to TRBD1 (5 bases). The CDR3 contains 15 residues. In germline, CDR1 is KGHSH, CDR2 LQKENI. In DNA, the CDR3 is TGTGCCAGCTCGCAGGACAACTCTGGGGCCAACGTCCCGACTTTC. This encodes CASSQDNSGANVPTF.

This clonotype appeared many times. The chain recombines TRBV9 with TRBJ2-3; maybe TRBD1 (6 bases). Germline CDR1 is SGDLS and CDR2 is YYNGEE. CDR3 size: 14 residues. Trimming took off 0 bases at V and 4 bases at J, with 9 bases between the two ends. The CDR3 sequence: CASSVVGAADTQYF. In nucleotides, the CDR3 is TGTGCCAGCAGCGTAGTGGGGGCGGCAGATACGCAGTATTTT.

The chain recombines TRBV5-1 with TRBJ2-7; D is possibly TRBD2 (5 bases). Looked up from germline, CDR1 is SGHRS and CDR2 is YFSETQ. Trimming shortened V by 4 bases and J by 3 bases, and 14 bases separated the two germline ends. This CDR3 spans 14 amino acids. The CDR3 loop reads CASSRDILLYEQYF. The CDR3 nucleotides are TGCGCCAGCAGCCGGGATATATTACTCTACGAGCAGTACTTC.

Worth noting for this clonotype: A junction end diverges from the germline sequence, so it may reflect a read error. Here the CDR3 reads CASSPRAGTYNTGGLFF. The CDR3, as DNA: TGTGCCAGCAGCCCCCGAGCCGGGACCTATAACACCGGGGGGCTGTTTTTT. The chain joins TRBV7-3 to TRBJ2-2, with a tentative D call TRBD2 (6 bases). CDR3 length: 17 residues. Germline CDR1 SGHTA, CDR2 FQGTGA. Combining the CDR3 with reference TRBV7-3 and TRBJ2-2 gives the whole variable domain GAGVSQTPSNKVTEKGKYVELRCDPISGHTALYWYRQSLGQGPEFLIYFQGTGAADDSGLPNDRFFAVRPEGSVSTLKIQRTERGDSAVYLCASSPRAGTYNTGGLFFGEGSRLTVL.

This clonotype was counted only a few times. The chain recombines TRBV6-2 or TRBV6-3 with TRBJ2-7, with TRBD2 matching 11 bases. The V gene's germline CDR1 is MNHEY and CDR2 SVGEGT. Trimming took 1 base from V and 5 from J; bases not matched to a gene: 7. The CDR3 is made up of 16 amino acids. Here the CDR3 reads CASSYWAGLAADEQYF. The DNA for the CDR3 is TGTGCCAGCAGTTACTGGGCGGGACTAGCGGCCGACGAGCAGTACTTC.